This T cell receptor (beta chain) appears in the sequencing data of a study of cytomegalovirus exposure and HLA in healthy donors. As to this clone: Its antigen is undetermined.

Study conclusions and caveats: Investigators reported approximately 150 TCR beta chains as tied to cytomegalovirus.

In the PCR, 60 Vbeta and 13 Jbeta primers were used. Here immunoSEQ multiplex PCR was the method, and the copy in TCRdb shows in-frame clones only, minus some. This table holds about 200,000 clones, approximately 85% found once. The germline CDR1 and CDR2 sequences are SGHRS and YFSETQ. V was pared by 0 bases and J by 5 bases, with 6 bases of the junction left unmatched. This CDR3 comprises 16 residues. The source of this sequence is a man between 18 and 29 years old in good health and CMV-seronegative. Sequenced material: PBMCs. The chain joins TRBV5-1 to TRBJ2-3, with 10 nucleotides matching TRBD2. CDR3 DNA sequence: TGCGCCAGCAGCTTGGCCGGAGCGGGAGGGCAAGATACGCAGTATTTT. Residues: CASSLAGAGGQDTQYF.